The 9 T cell receptor beta chains below come from one sample, sequenced in a study of CD8 T cells in Susac syndrome. Reverse transcription of roughly 0.5 to 1 ug RNA was carried out with random hexamers. MiXCR, applied by TCRdb to the immunoSEQ multiplex PCR reads, yields one record per CDR3 protein. The sample comprises 120,000 to 150,000 distinct CDR3 sequences, about 93% of which are singletons, and over 0.25% rests with the top ten. Sequenced sample: CD8+ T cells from PBMCs. The receptors were sampled from a human donor in good health.

This chain connects TRBV7-9 to TRBJ2-3; the match to TRBD2 covers 10 bases. V trimming: 1 base; J trimming: 6 bases; junction bases outside the gene matches: 1. Germline V lookup: CDR1 SEHNR, CDR2 FQNEAQ (reference sequence). The CDR3 runs to 14 residues. CDR3 sequence (DNA): TGTGCCAGCAGCTTAGTACTAGCGGGGGATACGCAGTATTTT. This encodes CASSLVLAGDTQYF. Filled out from reference TRBV7-9 and TRBJ2-3, the complete variable domain reads DTGVSQNPRHKITKRGQNVTFRCDPISEHNRLYWYRQTLGQGPEFLTYFQNEAQLEKSRLLSDRFSAERPKGSFSTLEIQRTEQGDSAMYLCASSLVLAGDTQYFGPGTRLTVL.

The chain recombines TRBV5-4 with TRBJ2-3; TRBD2 matches 12 bases. The CDR3 sequence is 15 residues long. J lost 4 bases, V lost 3 bases, and 3 bases had no gene match. Germline CDR1 reads SGHNT; CDR2 reads YYREEE (reference sequence). CDR3 loop: CASSSSGRAPDTQYF. The CDR3 DNA sequence: TGTGCCAGCAGCTCTAGCGGGAGGGCCCCAGATACGCAGTATTTT.

J is TRBJ2-2 and V is TRBV29-1; 8 positions match TRBD1. The length of the CDR3 is 12 residues. V was clipped by 8 bases and J by 4 bases; unmatched bases: 3. Germline lookup yields CDR1 SQVTM and CDR2 ANQGSEA. CDR3 loop: CSTGQATGELFF. The DNA for the CDR3 is TGCAGCACGGGACAGGCCACCGGGGAGCTGTTTTTT.

V usage is TRBV20-1 and J usage is TRBJ2-3; TRBD2 matches 8 bases. Germline V CDR1 and CDR2: DFQATT, SNEGSKA (reference sequence). CDR3 length: 15 amino acids. V shed 3 bases and J 2 bases; nucleotides not matched to a gene: 7. The CDR3 is CSASIAGRYTDTQYF. DNA for the CDR3: TGCAGTGCTAGCATAGCGGGACGATACACAGATACGCAGTATTTT.

The rearrangement links TRBV13 to TRBJ2-1, with D hard to call. There are 16 residues in the CDR3. The V gene lost 2 bases and the J gene lost 2 bases, with 13 bases spanning the gap. Germline lookup yields CDR1 PRHDT and CDR2 FYEKMQ (reference sequence). CDR3 loop: CASSLSTSWAYNEQFF. For the CDR3, the DNA is TGTGCCAGCAGCTTATCGACGAGTTGGGCCTACAATGAGCAGTTCTTC.

This chain joins TRBV7-9 and TRBJ2-3; D not resolved. Per the germline V gene, CDR1 is SEHNR and CDR2 is FQNEAQ (reference sequence). This CDR3 is 14 amino acids long. Trimming stripped 2 bases from V and 6 bases from J, with 12 bases between. CDR3 amino acids: CASSLLRSADTQYF. The DNA of the CDR3 is TGTGCCAGCAGCTTATTGCGGTCTGCGGATACGCAGTATTTT. The full variable domain, in which reference TRBV7-9 and TRBJ2-3 provide the parts outside the CDR3, is DTGVSQNPRHKITKRGQNVTFRCDPISEHNRLYWYRQTLGQGPEFLTYFQNEAQLEKSRLLSDRFSAERPKGSFSTLEIQRTEQGDSAMYLCASSLLRSADTQYFGPGTRLTVL.

This clonotype has more than one count but fewer than ten. The chain joins TRBV7-9 to TRBJ2-2; D remains ambiguous. V dropped 4 bases and J dropped 8 bases, with 2 bases sitting between them. The CDR3 loop spans 10 amino acids. Germline V gene data show CDR1 as SEHNR and CDR2 as FQNEAQ (reference sequence). The CDR3 DNA reads TGTGCCAGCAGCTCAGGGGAGCTGTTTTTT. Translation gives CASSSGELFF.

The chain recombines TRBV29-1 with TRBJ2-7; perhaps TRBD1 as D (5 bases). V dropped 6 bases and J dropped 4 bases, with 25 bases sitting between them. This CDR3 spans 16 amino acids. Germline V lookup: CDR1 SQVTM, CDR2 ANQGSEA. CDR3 sequence (DNA): TGCAGCGTCTTCGGCGCTTGGGGCTCGGGTACTTACGAGCAGTACTTC. Its translation is CSVFGAWGSGTYEQYF.

The gene calls are TRBV4-3 and TRBJ2-1, with D maybe TRBD2 (6 bases). Between the trimmed V and J ends, which lost 4 bases and 1 base, there was a span of 14 bases. The germline gives CDR1 LGHNA, CDR2 YSLEER. The CDR3 loop spans 16 amino acids. The CDR3 sequence: CASSPRLVSSYNEQFF. CDR3 nucleotides: TGCGCCAGCAGCCCTAGACTAGTCTCATCCTACAATGAGCAGTTCTTC.